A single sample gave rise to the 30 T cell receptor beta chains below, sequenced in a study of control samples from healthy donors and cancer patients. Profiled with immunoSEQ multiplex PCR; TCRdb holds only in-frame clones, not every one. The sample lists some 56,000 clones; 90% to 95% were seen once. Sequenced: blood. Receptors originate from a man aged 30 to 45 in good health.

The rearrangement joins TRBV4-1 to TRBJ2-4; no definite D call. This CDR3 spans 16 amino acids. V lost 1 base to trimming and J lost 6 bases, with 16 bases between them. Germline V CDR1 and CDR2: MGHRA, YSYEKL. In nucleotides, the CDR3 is TGCGCCAGCAGCCAAGGGCCAGGTCCTCGCGGAAACATTCAGTACTTC. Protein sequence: CASSQGPGPRGNIQYF.

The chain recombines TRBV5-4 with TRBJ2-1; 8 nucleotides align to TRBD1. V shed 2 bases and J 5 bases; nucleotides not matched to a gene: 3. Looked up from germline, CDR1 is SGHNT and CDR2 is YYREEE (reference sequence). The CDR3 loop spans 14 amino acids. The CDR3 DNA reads TGTGCCAGCAGCTTACAGGGGGACAACAATGAGCAGTTCTTC. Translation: CASSLQGDNNEQFF.

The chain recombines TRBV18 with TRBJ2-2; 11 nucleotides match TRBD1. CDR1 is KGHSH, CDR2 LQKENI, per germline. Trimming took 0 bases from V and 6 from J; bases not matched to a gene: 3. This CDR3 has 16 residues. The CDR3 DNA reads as TGTGCCAGCTCACCACCGGGGACAGGGGGTTCCGGGGAGCTGTTTTTT. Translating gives CASSPPGTGGSGELFF.

The CDR3 nucleotides read TGTGCCAGCTCTTGGACACTTTACGAGCAGTACTTC. This codes for CASSWTLYEQYF. The rearrangement joins TRBV18 to TRBJ2-7; D might be TRBD1 (5 bases). The CDR3 runs to 12 residues. CDR1 is KGHSH, CDR2 LQKENI, per germline. With 6 bases removed from V and 4 bases from J, the gap between germline ends came to 10 bases.

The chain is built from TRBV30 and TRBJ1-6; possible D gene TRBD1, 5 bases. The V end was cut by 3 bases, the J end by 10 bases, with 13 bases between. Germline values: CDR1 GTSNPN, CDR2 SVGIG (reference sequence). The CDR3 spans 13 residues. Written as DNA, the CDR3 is TGTGCCTGGAGGGGTTCAGGGATGTCACCCCTCCACTTT. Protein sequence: CAWRGSGMSPLHF.

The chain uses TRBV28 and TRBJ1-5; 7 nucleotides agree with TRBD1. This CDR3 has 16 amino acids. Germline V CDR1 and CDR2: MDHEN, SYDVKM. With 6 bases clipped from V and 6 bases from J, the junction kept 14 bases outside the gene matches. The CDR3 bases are TGTGCCAGCAGGACACAAGGGGGCCACCTGGGTCAGCCCCAGCATTTT. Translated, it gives CASRTQGGHLGQPQHF.

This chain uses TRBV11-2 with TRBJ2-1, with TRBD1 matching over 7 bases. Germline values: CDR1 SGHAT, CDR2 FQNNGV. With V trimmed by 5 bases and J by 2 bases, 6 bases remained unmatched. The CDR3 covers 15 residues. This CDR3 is CASSQQGTPYNEQFF. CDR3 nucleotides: TGTGCCAGCAGCCAACAGGGGACCCCCTACAATGAGCAGTTCTTC. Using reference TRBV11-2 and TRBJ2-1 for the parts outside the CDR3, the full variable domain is EAGVAQSPRYKIIEKRQSVAFWCNPISGHATLYWYQQILGQGPKLLIQFQNNGVVDDSQLPKDRFSAERLKGVDSTLKIQPAKLEDSAVYLCASSQQGTPYNEQFFGPGTRLTVL.

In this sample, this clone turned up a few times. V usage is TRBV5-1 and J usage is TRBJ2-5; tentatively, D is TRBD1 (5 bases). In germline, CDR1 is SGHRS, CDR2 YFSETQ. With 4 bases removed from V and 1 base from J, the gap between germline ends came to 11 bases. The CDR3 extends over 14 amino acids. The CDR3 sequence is CASSLWTSQETQYF. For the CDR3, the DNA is TGCGCCAGCAGCCTGTGGACAAGCCAAGAGACCCAGTACTTC.

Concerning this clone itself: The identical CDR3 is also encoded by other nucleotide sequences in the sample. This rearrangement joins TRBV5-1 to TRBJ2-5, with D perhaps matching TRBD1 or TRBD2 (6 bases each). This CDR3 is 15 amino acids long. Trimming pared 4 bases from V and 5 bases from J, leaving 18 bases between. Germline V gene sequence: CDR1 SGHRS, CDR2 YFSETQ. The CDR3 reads CASSRTGGLGETQYF. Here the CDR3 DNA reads TGCGCCAGCAGCAGAACCGGGGGCTTGGGGGAGACCCAGTACTTC.

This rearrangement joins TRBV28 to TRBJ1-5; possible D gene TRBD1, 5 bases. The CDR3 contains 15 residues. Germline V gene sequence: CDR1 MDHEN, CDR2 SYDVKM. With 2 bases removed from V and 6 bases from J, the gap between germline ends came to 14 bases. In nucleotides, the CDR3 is TGTGCCAGCAGTTTACTTCGGGGGGTTCTTCAGCCCCAGCATTTT. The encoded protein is CASSLLRGVLQPQHF.

CDR3 region: CASSQRRGIGETQYF. Written as DNA, the CDR3 is TGTGCCAGCAGCCAAAGAAGGGGGATTGGGGAGACCCAGTACTTC. The chain combines TRBV3-1 (or the pseudogene TRBV3-2) with TRBJ2-5; the D gene is possibly TRBD1 (6 bases). Trimming took off 2 bases at V and 5 bases at J, with 15 bases between the two ends. Germline-derived CDR1 and CDR2 are LGHDT and YNNKEL (reference sequence). The CDR3 length is 15 residues.

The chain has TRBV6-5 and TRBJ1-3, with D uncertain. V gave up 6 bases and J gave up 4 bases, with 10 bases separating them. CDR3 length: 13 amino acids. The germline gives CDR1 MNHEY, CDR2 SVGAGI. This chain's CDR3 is CASRAPSGNTIYF. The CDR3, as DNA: TGTGCCAGCAGAGCTCCGAGCGGAAACACCATATATTTT.

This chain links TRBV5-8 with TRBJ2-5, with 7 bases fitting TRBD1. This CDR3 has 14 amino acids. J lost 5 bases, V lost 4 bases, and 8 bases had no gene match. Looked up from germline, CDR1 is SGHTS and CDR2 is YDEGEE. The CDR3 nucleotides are TGTGCCAGCAGCCAGGGACAGTCGTTGGAGACCCAGTACTTC. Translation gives CASSQGQSLETQYF. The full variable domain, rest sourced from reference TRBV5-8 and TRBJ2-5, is EAGVTQSPTHLIKTRGQQATLRCSPISGHTSVYWYQQALGLGLQFLLWYDEGEERNRGNFPPRFSGRQFPNYSSELNVNALELEDSALYLCASSQGQSLETQYFGPGTRLLVL.

The CDR3: CASSREATNEQFF. The CDR3 region has the DNA TGTGCCAGCAGTCGGGAGGCCACCAATGAGCAGTTCTTC. The chain links TRBV6-4 to TRBJ2-1; 7 bases fit TRBD2. This CDR3 comprises 13 residues. After removal of 5 bases from V and 6 bases from J, the junction contained 4 bases not matched to a gene. Per the germline V gene, CDR1 is MRHNA and CDR2 is SNTAGT.

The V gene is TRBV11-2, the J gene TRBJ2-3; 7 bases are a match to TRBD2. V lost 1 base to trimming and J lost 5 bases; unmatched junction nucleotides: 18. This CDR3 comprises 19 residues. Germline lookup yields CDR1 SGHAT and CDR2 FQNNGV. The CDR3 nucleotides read TGTGCCAGCAGCTTAGGGGTAGCGGCGGGAGTTAGCTTGCAAGATACGCAGTATTTT. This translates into CASSLGVAAGVSLQDTQYF.

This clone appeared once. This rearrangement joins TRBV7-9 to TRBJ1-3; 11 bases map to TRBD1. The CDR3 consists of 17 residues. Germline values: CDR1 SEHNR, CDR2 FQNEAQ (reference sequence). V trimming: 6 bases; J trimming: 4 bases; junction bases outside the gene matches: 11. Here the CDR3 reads CASRAAGTGGSGNTIYF. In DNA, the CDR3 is TGTGCCAGCAGAGCGGCCGGGACAGGGGGGTCCGGAAACACCATATATTTT. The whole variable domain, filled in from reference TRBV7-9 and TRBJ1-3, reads DTGVSQNPRHKITKRGQNVTFRCDPISEHNRLYWYRQTLGQGPEFLTYFQNEAQLEKSRLLSDRFSAERPKGSFSTLEIQRTEQGDSAMYLCASRAAGTGGSGNTIYFGEGSWLTVV.

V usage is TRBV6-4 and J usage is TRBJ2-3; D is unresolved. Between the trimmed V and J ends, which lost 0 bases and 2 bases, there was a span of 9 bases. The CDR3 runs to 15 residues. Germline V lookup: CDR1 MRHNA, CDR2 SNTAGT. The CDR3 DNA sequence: TGTGCCAGCAGTGACTCGGCCACAGACACAGATACGCAGTATTTT. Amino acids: CASSDSATDTDTQYF.

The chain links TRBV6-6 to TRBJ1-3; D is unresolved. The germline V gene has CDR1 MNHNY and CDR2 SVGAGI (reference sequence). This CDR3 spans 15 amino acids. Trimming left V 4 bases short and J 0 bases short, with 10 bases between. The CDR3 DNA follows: TGTGCCAGCAGTTCCGACGGTATCTCTGGAAACACCATATATTTT. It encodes CASSSDGISGNTIYF.

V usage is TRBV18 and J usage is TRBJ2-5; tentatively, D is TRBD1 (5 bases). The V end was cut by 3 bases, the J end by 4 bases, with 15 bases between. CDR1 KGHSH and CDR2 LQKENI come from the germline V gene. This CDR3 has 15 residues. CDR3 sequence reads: CASSPGLKSGETQYF. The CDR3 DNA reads TGTGCCAGCTCACCGGGGCTCAAATCGGGAGAGACCCAGTACTTC.

The chain's CDR3 is CASTTGGGDYGYTF. In DNA, the CDR3 is TGTGCCAGTACTACCGGGGGTGGTGACTATGGCTACACCTTC. The chain employs TRBV19 and TRBJ1-2; tentatively, D is TRBD1 (5 bases). The V and J ends lost 7 bases and 3 bases respectively, with 15 bases between them. Looked up from germline, CDR1 is LNHDA and CDR2 is SQIVND (reference sequence). The CDR3 is made up of 14 amino acids.

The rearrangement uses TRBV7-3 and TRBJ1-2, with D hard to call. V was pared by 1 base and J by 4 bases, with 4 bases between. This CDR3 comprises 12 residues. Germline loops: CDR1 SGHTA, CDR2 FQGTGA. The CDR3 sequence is CASSLSGYGYTF. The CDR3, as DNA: TGTGCCAGCAGCTTAAGCGGCTATGGCTACACCTTC.

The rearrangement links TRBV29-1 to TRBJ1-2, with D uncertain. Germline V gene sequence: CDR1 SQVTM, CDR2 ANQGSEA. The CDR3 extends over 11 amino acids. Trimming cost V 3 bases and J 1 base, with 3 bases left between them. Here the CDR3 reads CSVEYNYGYTF. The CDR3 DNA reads TGCAGCGTTGAGTATAACTATGGCTACACCTTC.

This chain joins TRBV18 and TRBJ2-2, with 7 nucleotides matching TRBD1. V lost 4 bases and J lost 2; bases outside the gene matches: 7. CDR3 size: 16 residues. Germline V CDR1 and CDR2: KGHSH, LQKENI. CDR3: CASSLTGESNTGELFF. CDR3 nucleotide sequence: TGTGCCAGCTCACTAACAGGGGAGAGTAACACCGGGGAGCTGTTTTTT.

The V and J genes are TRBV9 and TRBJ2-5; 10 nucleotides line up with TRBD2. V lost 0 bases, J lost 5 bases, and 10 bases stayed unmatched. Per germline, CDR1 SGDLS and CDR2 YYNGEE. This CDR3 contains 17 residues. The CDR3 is CASSVGASGSPRETQYF. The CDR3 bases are TGTGCCAGCAGCGTAGGGGCTAGCGGGAGCCCCCGGGAGACCCAGTACTTC.

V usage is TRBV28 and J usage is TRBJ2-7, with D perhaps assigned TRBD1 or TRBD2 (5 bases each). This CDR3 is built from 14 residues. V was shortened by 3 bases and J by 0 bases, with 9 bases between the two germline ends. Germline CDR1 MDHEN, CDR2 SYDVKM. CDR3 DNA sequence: TGTGCCAGCAGTTTGGGACGGGCCTCCTACGAGCAGTACTTC. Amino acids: CASSLGRASYEQYF.

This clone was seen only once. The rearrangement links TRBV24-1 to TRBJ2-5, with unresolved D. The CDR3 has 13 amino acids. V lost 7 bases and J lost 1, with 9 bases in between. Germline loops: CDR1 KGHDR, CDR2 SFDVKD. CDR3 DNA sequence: TGTGCCACCAGGTCAAGTTTCCAAGAGACCCAGTACTTC. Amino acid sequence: CATRSSFQETQYF.

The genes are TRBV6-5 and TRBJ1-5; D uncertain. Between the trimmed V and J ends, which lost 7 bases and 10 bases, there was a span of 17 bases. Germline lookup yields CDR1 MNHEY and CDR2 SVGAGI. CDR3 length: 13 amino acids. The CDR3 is CASKENPWGPQHF. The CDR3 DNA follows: TGTGCCAGCAAAGAAAACCCATGGGGACCCCAGCATTTT.

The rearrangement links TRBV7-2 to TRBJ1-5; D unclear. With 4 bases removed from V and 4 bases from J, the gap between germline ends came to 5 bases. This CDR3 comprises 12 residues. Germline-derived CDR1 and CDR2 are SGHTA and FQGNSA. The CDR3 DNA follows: TGTGCCAGCAGCTACTATAATCAGCCCCAGCATTTT. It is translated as CASSYYNQPQHF.

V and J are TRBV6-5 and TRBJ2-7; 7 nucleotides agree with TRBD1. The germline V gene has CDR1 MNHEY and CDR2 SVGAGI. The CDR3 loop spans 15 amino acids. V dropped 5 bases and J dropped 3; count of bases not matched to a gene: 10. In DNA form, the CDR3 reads TGTGCCAGCAGTCCATATGGGACAGTCAACTACGAGCAGTACTTC. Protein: CASSPYGTVNYEQYF.

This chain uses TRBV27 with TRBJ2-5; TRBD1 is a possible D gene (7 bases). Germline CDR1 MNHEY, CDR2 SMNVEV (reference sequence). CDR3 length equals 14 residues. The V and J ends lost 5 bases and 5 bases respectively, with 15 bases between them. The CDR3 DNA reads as TGTGCCAGCAGTGGTCTTGGAGGGGGCGAGACCCAGTACTTC. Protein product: CASSGLGGGETQYF.